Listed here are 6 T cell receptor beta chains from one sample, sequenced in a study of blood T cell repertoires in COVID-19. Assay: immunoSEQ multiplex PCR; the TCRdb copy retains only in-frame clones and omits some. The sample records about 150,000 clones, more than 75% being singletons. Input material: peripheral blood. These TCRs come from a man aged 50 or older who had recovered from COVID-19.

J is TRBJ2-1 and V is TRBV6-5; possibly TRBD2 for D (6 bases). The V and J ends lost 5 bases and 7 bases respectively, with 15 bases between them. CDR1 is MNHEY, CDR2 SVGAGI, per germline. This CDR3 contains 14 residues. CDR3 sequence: CASSSGFPGNEQFF. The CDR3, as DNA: TGTGCCAGCAGTAGCGGGTTTCCGGGGAATGAGCAGTTCTTC.

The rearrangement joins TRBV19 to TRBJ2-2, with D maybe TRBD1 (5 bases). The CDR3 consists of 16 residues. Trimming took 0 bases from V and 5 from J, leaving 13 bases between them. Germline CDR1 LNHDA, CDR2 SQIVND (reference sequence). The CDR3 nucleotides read TGTGCCAGTAGTATAGAGGCAGGGCGATTGACCGGGGAGCTGTTTTTT. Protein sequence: CASSIEAGRLTGELFF.

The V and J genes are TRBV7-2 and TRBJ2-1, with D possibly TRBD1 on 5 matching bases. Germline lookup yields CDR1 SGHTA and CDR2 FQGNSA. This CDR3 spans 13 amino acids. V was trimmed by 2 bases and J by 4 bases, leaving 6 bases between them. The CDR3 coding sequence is TGTGCCAGCAGCTTACAGGGTTACAATGAGCAGTTCTTC. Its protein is CASSLQGYNEQFF. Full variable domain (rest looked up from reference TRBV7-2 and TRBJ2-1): GAGVSQSPSNKVTEKGKDVELRCDPISGHTALYWYRQSLGQGLEFLIYFQGNSAPDKSGLPSDRFSAERTGGSVSTLTIQRTQQEDSAVYLCASSLQGYNEQFFGPGTRLTVL.

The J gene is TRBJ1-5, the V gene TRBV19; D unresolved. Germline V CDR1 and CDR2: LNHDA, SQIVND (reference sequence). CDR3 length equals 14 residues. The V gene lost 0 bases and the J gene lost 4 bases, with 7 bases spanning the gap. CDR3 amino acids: CASSIEPGNQPQHF. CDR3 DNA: TGTGCCAGTAGTATAGAGCCCGGGAATCAGCCCCAGCATTTT.

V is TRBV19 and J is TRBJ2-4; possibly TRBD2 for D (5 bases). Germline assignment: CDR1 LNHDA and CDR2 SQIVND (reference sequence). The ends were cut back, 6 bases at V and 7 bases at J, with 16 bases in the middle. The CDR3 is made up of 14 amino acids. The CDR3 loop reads CASSSGEGGNIQYF. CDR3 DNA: TGTGCCAGTAGCTCAGGAGAGGGCGGGAACATTCAGTACTTC.

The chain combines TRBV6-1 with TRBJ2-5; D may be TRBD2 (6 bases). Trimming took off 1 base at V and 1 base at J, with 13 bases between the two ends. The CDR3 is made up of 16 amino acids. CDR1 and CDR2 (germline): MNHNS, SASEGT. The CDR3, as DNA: TGTGCCAGCAGTGAAGTATCTTTGGGACTCCAAGAGACCCAGTACTTC. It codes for CASSEVSLGLQETQYF.